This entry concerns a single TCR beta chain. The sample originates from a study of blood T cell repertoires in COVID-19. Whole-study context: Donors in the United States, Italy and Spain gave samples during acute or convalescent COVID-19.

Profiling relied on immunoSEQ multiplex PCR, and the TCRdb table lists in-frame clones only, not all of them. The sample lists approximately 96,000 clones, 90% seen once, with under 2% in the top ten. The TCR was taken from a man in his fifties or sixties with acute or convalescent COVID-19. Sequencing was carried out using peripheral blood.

Here the CDR3 DNA reads TGTGCCAGCAGCTTTAGCGGGGCCTCCTACGAGCAGTACTTC. Its protein product is CASSFSGASYEQYF. The rearrangement joins TRBV7-2 to TRBJ2-7; 8 bases match TRBD2. The CDR3 consists of 14 residues. Germline CDR1 reads SGHTA; CDR2 reads FQGNSA. Germline trimming cut 3 bases from V and 0 bases from J; bases unmatched to any gene: 1.